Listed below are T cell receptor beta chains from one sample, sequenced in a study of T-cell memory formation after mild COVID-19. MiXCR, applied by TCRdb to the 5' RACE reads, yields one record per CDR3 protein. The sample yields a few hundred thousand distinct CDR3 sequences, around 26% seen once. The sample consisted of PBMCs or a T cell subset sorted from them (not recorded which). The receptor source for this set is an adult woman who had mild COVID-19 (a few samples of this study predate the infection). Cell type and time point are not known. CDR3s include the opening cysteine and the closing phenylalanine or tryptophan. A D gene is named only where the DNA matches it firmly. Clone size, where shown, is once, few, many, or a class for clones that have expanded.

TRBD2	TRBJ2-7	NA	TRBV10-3	TGTGCCATCAGTGAGGGCCTAGCGGGGGCAATCGAGCAGTACTTC	CAISEGLAGAIEQYF
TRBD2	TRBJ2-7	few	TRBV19	TGTGCCAGTAGTATCGGACTAGCGGTACGCTACGAGCAGTACTTC	CASSIGLAVRYEQYF
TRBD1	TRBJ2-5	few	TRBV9	TGTGCCAGCAGCGAATCCAGGGGGCACCAAGAGACCCAGTACTTC	CASSESRGHQETQYF
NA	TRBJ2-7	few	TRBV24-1	TGTGCCACCAGTGATCCGCGGGCAGGGGGGTATCGGCAGTACTTC	CATSDPRAGGYRQYF
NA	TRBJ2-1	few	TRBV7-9	TGTGCCAGCAGCTTAGTGGCGGGGCCCCGGGAGCAGTTCTTC	CASSLVAGPREQFF
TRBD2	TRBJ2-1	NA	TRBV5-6	TGTGCCAGCAGCTTGGCTCTAGCGGGAGGGTATGAGCAGTTCTTC	CASSLALAGGYEQFF
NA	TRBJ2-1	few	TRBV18	TGTGCCAGCTCACCACGGCCGACGGTGAGCGACAATGAGCAGTTCTTC	CASSPRPTVSDNEQFF
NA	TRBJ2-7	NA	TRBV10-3	TGTGCCATCAGTGAGTCCTCCTACGAGCAGTACTTC	CAISESSYEQYF
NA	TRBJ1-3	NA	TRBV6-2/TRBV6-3	TGTGCCAGCAGTCGGGACGCCCGAGGTGGAAACACCATATATTTT	CASSRDARGGNTIYF
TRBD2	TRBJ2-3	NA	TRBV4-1	TGCGCCAGCAGCCAAGCAAGCGGCGGACTAGCGGGAATGGGCACAGATACGCAGTATTTT	CASSQASGGLAGMGTDTQYF
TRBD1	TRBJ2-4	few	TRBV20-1	TGCAGTGCTAGGACGGACAGGGAAAACATTCAGTACTTC	CSARTDRENIQYF
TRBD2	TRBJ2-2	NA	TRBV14	TGTGCCAGCAGCCGACCCGGGGGGGGCACCGGGGAGCTGTTTTTT	CASSRPGGGTGELFF
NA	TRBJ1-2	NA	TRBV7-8	TGTGCCAGCAGCCCCGGACGGGAATATGGCTACACCTTC	CASSPGREYGYTF
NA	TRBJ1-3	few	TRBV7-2	TGTGCCAGCAGCTTAGGGAGTTCTGGAAACACCATATATTTT	CASSLGSSGNTIYF
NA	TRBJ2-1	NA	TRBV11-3	TGTGCCAGCAGCCTAAGGGGGGGACCTAGCTCCTACAATGAGCAGTTCTTC	CASSLRGGPSSYNEQFF
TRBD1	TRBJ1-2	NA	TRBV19	TGTGCCAGTAGTACGCGGACAGGTTATGGCTACACCTTC	CASSTRTGYGYTF
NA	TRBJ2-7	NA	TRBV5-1	TGCGCCAGCAGCTTGAACCCTGATGGGTACGAGCAGTACTTC	CASSLNPDGYEQYF
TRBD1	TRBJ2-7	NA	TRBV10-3	TGTGCCATCAGTGAGTCGACAGGGACCTACGAGCAGTACTTC	CAISESTGTYEQYF
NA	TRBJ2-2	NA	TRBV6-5	TGTGCCAGCAGTTGGACAGCCGGACTCAGCGGGGAGCTGTTTTTT	CASSWTAGLSGELFF
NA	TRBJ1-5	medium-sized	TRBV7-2	TGTGCCAGCAGCTTACCGGGGGAGCCCCAGCATTTT	CASSLPGEPQHF
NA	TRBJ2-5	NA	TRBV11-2	TGTGCCAGCAGCTTACCCCTAGGGGAGACCCAGTACTTC	CASSLPLGETQYF
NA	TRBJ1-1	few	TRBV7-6	TGTGCCAGCAGCTTAGCGGAGGTGAACACTGAAGCTTTCTTT	CASSLAEVNTEAFF
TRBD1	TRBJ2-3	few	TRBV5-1	TGCGCCAGCAGCCTAGGACAGGGAAAAGATACGCAGTATTTT	CASSLGQGKDTQYF
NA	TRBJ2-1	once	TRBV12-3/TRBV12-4	TGTGCCAGCAGATACACCCCGGGCGGAGAGCAGTTCTTC	CASRYTPGGEQFF
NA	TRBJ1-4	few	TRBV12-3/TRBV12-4	TGTGCCAGCAGTTTATCCCCGGGTTGGGTGTTTTTT	CASSLSPGWVFF
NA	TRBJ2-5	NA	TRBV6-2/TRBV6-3	TGTGCCAGCAGGCAATACTCACAGGGACTACAAGAGACCCAGTACTTC	CASRQYSQGLQETQYF
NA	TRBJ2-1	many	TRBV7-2	TGTGCCAGCAGCCCGGGCTACAATGAGCAGTTCTTC	CASSPGYNEQFF
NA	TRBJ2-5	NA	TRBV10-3	TGTGCCACCATGGCCCGGGAGCGGGAGACCCAGTACTTC	CATMARERETQYF